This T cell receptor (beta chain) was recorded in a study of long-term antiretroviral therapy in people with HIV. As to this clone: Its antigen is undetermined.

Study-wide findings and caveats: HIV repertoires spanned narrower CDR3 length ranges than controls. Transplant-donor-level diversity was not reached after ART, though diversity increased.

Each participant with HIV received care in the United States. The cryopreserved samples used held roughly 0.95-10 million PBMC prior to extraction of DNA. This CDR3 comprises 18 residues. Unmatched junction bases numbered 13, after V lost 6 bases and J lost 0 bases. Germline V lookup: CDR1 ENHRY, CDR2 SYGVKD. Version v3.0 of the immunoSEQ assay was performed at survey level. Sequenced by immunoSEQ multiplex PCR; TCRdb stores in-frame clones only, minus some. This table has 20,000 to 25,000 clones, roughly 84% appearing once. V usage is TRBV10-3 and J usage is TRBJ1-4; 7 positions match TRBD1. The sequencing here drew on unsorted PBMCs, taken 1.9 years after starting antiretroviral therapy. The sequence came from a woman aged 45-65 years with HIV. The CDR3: CAISRDPGQRPTNEKLFF. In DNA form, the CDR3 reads TGTGCCATCAGCCGTGATCCGGGACAGCGTCCAACTAATGAAAAACTGTTTTTT.